This T cell receptor beta chain was found in a study of blood T cell repertoires in COVID-19. Turning to the study itself: PBMCs, B-cell-depleted T cells, or T cells provided the cDNA or gDNA that made up the material.

V lost 8 bases and J 4 bases, leaving 12 bases between the germline ends. The CDR3 contains 13 residues. In the original processing: Quantification of nucleated cells was approximated via reference gene primer amplification. The protocol was immunoSEQ multiplex PCR, while the TCRdb copy is restricted to in-frame clones and leaves out a portion. V and J calls and clone size come straight from that table; D and trimming were deduced from the DNA. The profile shows roughly 480,000 clones, roughly 89% of them singletons. The sequenced sample consisted of peripheral blood. V and J are TRBV12-3 or TRBV12-4 and TRBJ1-5; D possibly corresponds to TRBD1 (5 bases). The sequence was obtained from a man between 18 and 35 years old with COVID-19, enrolled during active disease. CDR3 nucleotides: TGTGCCAGCCAGGGAGGGGCGAATCAGCCCCAGCATTTT. Encoded protein: CASQGGANQPQHF.